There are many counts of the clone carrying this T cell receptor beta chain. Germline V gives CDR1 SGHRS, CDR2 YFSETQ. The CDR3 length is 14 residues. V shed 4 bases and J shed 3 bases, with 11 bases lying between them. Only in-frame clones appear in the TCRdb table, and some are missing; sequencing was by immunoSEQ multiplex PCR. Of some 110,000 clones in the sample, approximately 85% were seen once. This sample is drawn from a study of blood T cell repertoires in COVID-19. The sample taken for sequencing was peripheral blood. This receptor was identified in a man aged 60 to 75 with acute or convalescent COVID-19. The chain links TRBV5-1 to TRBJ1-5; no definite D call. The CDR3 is CASSRGGDNQPQHF. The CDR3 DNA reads TGCGCCAGCAGCCGAGGAGGAGACAATCAGCCCCAGCATTTT. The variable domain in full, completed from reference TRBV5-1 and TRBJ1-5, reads KAGVTQTPRYLIKTRGQQVTLSCSPISGHRSVSWYQQTPGQGLQFLFEYFSETQRNKGNFPGRFSGRQFSNSRSEMNVSTLELGDSALYLCASSRGGDNQPQHFGDGTRLSIL.